This TCR beta chain was identified in a study of T cell repertoires in cytomegalovirus infection. Study-wide context: Matching HLA type and CMV infection were both indicated by public TCR beta signatures. Points from the study as a whole: Summed public TCR beta family frequency identified CMV carriers bearing the relevant HLA. The ex vivo response was dominated by HLA-C-restricted CMV-specific TCR beta clonotypes.

The CDR3 has 13 amino acids. Between the trimmed V and J ends, which lost 6 bases and 7 bases, there was a span of 13 bases. This clonotype was seen ten or more times. The antigen remains unidentified. In TCRdb, the reads were re-called with MiXCR into one record per CDR3 protein. The sample carries 60,000 to 75,000 distinct CDR3 sequences, approximately 24% recorded once. V gene TRBV12-3 or TRBV12-4 combines with J gene TRBJ2-1; D call uncertain. What was sequenced was PBMCs, sequenced either directly or after in vitro stimulation (not recorded which). The clonotype was recovered from a human donor in good health (CMV status not recorded). Some clones in this sample may be carry-over from other donors' samples. CDR3 coding DNA: TGTGCCAGCAGCCTCCGCCCGAGGAATGAGCAGTTCTTC. Translated: CASSLRPRNEQFF.